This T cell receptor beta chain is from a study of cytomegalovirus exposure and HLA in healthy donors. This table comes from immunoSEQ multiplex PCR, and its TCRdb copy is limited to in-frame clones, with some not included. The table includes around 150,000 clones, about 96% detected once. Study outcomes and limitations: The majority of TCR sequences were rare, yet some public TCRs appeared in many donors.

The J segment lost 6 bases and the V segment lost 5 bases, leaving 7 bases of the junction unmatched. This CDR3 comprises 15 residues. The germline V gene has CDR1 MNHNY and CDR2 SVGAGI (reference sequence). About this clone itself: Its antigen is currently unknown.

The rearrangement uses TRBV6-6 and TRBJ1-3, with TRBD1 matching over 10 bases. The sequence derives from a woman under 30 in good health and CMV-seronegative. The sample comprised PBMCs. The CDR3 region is CASSGAGTGANTIYF. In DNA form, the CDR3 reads TGTGCCAGCAGTGGGGCCGGGACAGGGGCAAACACCATATATTTT.